This T cell receptor (beta chain) was identified in a study of CD8+ T cells in alopecia areata. In the case of this clone: The antigen remains undetermined.

Sorted populations comprised CD4+ and CD8+ T cells obtained from PBMCs. General study results and limits: Affected lesional scalp, above all in alopecia totalis/universalis, was more clonal than normal scalp. Normal skin contains resident alphabeta T cells, and these are also sequenced in scalp samples. Mouse data revealed clearer TCR sharing than patient data did, a gap possibly tied to HLA.

V lost 1 base to trimming and J lost 0 bases, with 10 bases between them. The CDR3 covers 16 residues. Germline V gene data show CDR1 as MGHRA and CDR2 as YSYEKL. Isolated RNA was reverse transcribed into cDNA used as the sequencing template. Only in-frame clones appear in the TCRdb table, and some are missing; sequencing was by immunoSEQ multiplex PCR. Of about 200,000 clones in the sample, approximately 60% were seen once. The sequence derives from a human donor in good health. The V call is TRBV4-1, the J call TRBJ1-5; possible D gene TRBD1, 5 bases. Material: CD8+ T cells sorted from blood. The CDR3 spells CASSQGDGNSNQPQHF. The CDR3 bases are TGCGCCAGCAGCCAAGGGGACGGGAATAGCAATCAGCCCCAGCATTTT.